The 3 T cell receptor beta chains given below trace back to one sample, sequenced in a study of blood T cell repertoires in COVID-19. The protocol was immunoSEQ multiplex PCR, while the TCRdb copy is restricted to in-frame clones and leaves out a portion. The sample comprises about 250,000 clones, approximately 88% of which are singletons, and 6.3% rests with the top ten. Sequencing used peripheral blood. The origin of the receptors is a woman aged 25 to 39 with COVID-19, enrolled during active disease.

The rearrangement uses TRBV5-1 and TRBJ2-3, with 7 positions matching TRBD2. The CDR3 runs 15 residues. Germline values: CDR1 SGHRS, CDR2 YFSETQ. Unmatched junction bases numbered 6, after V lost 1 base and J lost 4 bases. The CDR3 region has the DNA TGCGCCAGCAGCTTGAAAGCGGGACGGGCAGATACGCAGTATTTT. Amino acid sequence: CASSLKAGRADTQYF.

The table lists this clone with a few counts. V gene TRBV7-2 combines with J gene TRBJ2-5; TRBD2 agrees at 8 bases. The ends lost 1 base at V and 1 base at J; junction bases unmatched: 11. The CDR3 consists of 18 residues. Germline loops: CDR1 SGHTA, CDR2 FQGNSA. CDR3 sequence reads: CASSLGFWRGATQETQYF. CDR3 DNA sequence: TGTGCCAGCAGCTTAGGATTCTGGCGGGGGGCCACCCAAGAGACCCAGTACTTC.

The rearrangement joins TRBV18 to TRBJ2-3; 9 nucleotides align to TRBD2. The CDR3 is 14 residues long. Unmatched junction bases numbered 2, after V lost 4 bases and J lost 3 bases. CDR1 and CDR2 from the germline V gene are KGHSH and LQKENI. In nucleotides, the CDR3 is TGTGCCAGCTCACAGACTAGCGGAACAGATACGCAGTATTTT. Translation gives CASSQTSGTDTQYF. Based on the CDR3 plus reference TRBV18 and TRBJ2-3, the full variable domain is NAGVMQNPRHLVRRRGQEARLRCSPMKGHSHVYWYRQLPEEGLKFMVYLQKENIIDESGMPKERFSAEFPKEGPSILRIQQVVRGDSAAYFCASSQTSGTDTQYFGPGTRLTVL.